The following is a T cell receptor (beta chain) sequence with its context. This clonotype was seen a handful of times. The clone's antigen remains unknown. Nothing much larger sits one base from this clone, and base qualities are not available. The sample comes from a study of T cells in Graves' hyperthyroidism and ophthalmopathy (dated by TCRdb to between 2019 and 2020). Study-wide context: Peripheral blood samples were taken at initial diagnosis, before any treatment was given. TCR V-J signatures able to tell the groups apart were searched for in a discovery cohort of 90 to 100 patients, of whom around 42 had Graves' ophthalmopathy and under 65 had stable Graves' hyperthyroidism. Prospective prediction of ophthalmopathy was tested in an independent validation cohort consisting of some 20 hyperthyroidism patients and around 17 patients who later progressed to ophthalmopathy. The roughly 99 discovery patients were divided at random into training and test sets in a 7:3 ratio. The study also compared thyroid tissue and blood T-cell repertoires from five or six Graves' hyperthyroidism patients. After blood sampling, hyperthyroidism patients were treated with methimazole at a starting dose of 30 mg daily, and ophthalmopathy patients were treated with high-dose intravenous methylprednisolone. According to the paper, TCR Vbeta CDR3 sequencing was carried out on 120 to 150 peripheral blood samples, which came from approximately 41 ophthalmopathy, 75 to 80 hyperthyroidism and approximately 17 progressor patients.

Findings and caveats that apply to the study as a whole: Most expanded thyroid clonotypes (frequency above 0.001) were also found in blood, which suggests that blood repertoires may mirror thyroid immune responses. No statistical method was used to set the sample size in advance, and investigators knew the group allocation. In validation, progression to ophthalmopathy was predicted by the model with roughly 69% sensitivity and nearly 75% specificity, a median of approximately 6.5 months before onset. A model built on a 13 V-J signature distinguished ophthalmopathy from stable hyperthyroidism, reaching about 89% sensitivity and about 81% specificity in cross-validation and 80%/75% in testing.

Amplification of TCR beta CDR3 regions was carried out from RNA transcripts. The first round of RT-PCR for the TCR CDR3 was performed with the HTBI primer set and the Qiagen OneStep RT-PCR kit. The libraries were constructed in a second round of multiplex PCR and then size-selected and purified. Sequencing of the libraries was done on an Illumina HiSeq2000 using paired-end 100 bp reads. For the original study's pipeline: SOAPnuke was used to process the raw data, removing reads that contained adapters or uncalled bases, had a mean Phred below 15, or lacked an exact match to the constant primer or identifier. High-quality paired reads were merged with COPE v1.2.5, and unique nucleotide sequences were defined as clonotypes. MiTCR v1.1 was used to align clonotypes to the IMGT TRBV, TRBD and TRBJ reference segments. The analysis included only V-J combinations with a frequency above 0.0001, which together covered 98% to 99.2% of the repertoires. A TCS score was defined as the ratio of F50 (clonal expansion) to E x V (chaos), with BLOSUM62-based TCRdist applied between CDR3 peptides within each V-J. Welch's t-statistics and random forest reduced fewer than 550 V-J features to 10 to 15, which were used in a naive Bayes classifier (R e1071). TCRdb cleaned the public reads at Q25 with fastp, built clones with MiXCR and kept in-frame beta chains. Rows are unified per CDR3 protein, each entry keeping the most common DNA and genes. It is TCRdb's table, rather than the study itself, that gives the V and J calls and clone size. The sample table lists about 500,000 distinct CDR3 sequences, about 16% of them with a count of one. Less than 30% of the sample is taken by the ten largest.

Moderately to severely active disease, a Clinical Activity Score of at least 3, a NOSPECS grade of at least 4, and a duration under 3 months were present in ophthalmopathy patients. The study excluded patients with uncontrolled infections, other autoimmune diseases, pregnancy or lactation. Diagnoses were based on clinical symptoms, serum thyroxine and TRAb, thyroid ultrasound and orbital computed tomography. PBMCs were isolated from approximately 10 ml of fresh peripheral blood by Ficoll-Paque density gradient centrifugation. Trizol reagent was used to extract total RNA, and RNA quality was then checked on an Agilent 2100 Bioanalyzer. The material sequenced was blood. The clonotype comes from a woman between 25 and 40 years old with Graves' ophthalmopathy.

The nucleotide sequence reads TGTGCCAGTAGTCCAAGGACACTCGAGACCCAGTACTTC. This translates into CASSPRTLETQYF. This receptor chain uses TRBV19 and TRBJ2-5, with TRBD1 tentatively as D gene (5 bases match). The CDR3 sequence holds 13 residues, the cysteine and phenylalanine included. Only CDR3 DNA remains: 39 bases, in frame from the first base. Sequences LNHDA (CDR1) and SQIVND (CDR2) are obtained from the germline V gene (reference sequence). The V end loses 5 bases and the J end loses 5 bases, and a stretch of 12 bases separates them.